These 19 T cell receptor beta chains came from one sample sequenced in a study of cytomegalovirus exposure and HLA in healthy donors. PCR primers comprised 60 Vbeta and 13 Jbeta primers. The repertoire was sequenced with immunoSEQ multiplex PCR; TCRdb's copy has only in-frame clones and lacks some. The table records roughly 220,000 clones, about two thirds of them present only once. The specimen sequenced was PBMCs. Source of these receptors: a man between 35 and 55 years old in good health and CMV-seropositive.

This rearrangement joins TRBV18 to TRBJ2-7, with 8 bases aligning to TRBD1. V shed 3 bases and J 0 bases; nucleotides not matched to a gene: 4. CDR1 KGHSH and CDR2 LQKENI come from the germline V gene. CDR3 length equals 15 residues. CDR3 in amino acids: CASSPRTGTSYEQYF. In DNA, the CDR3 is TGTGCCAGCTCACCTCGGACAGGGACCTCCTACGAGCAGTACTTC.

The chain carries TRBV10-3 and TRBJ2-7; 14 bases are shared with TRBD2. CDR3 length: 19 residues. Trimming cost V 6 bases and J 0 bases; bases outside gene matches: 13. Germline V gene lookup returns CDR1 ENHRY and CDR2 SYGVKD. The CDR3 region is CAIRGAGTSGGEFSYEQYF. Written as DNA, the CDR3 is TGTGCCATCAGGGGAGCCGGGACTAGCGGGGGTGAGTTCTCCTACGAGCAGTACTTC.

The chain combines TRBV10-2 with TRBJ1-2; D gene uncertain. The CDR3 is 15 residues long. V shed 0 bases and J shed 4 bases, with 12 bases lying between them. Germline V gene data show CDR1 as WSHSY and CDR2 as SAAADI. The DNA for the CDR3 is TGCGCCAGCAGTGAGTCGGCGGTCGGAGGCTATGGCTACACCTTC. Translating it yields CASSESAVGGYGYTF.

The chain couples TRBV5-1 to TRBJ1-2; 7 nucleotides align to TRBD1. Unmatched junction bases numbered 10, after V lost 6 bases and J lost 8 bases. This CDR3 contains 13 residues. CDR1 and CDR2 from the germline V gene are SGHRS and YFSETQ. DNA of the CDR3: TGCGCCAGCAATCGTGAAGGGGGCGTGGGCTACACCTTC. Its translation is CASNREGGVGYTF.

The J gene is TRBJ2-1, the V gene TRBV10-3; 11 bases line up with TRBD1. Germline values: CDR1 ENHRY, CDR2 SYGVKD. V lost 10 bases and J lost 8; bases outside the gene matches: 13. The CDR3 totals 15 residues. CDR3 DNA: TGTGCCACTTCTACCGGACAGGGGGCGAGAGATGAGCAGTTCTTC. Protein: CATSTGQGARDEQFF.

The CDR3 coding sequence is TGCGCCAGCAGTCCCCACCCCCCACAGGGTTTTTATGGCTACACCTTC. It codes for CASSPHPPQGFYGYTF. The rearrangement links TRBV4-1 to TRBJ1-2, with D possibly TRBD1 on 6 matching bases. The germline V gene encodes CDR1 MGHRA and CDR2 YSYEKL. Trimming removed 6 bases at V and 5 bases at J, with 22 bases between. This CDR3 is built from 16 residues.

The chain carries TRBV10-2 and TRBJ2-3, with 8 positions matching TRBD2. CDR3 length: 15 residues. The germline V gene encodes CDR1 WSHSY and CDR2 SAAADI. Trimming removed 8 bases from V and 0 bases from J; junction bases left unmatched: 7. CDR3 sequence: CASRDQRGSTDTQYF. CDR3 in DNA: TGCGCCAGCCGGGACCAGCGGGGGAGCACAGATACGCAGTATTTT.

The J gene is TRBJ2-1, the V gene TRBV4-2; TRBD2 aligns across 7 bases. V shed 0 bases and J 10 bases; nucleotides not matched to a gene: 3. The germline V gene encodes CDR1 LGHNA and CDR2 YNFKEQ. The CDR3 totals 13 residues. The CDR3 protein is CASSQDHGREQFF. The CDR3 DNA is TGTGCCAGCAGCCAAGATCACGGGAGGGAGCAGTTCTTC.

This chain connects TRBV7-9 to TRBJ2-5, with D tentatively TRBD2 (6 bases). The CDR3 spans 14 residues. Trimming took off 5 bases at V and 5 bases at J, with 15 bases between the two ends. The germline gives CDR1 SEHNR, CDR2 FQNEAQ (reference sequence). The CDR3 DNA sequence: TGTGCCAGCAGCCTCCCCGGGAGCCATGAGACCCAGTACTTC. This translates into CASSLPGSHETQYF.

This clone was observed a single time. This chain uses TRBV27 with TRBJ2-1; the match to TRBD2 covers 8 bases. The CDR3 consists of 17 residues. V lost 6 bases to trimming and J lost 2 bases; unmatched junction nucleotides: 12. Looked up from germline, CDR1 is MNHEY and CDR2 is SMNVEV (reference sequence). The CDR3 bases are TGTGCCAGCAGCCCCCTGGGAGCGGGGGACACCTACAATGAGCAGTTCTTC. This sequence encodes CASSPLGAGDTYNEQFF.

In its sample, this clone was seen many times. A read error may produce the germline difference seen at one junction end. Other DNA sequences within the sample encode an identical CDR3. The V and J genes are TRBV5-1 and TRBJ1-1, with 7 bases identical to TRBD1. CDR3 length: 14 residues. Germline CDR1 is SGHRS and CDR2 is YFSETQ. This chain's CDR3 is CASSLGQAGTEAFF. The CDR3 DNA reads TGTGCCAGCAGCTTAGGACAGGCGGGGACTGAAGCTTTCTTT.

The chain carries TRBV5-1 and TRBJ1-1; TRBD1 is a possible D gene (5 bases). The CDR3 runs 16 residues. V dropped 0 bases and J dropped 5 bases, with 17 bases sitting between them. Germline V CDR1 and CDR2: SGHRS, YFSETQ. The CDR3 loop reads CASSLDGGESLTEAFF. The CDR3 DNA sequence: TGCGCCAGCAGCTTGGATGGGGGGGAGAGCCTAACTGAAGCTTTCTTT.

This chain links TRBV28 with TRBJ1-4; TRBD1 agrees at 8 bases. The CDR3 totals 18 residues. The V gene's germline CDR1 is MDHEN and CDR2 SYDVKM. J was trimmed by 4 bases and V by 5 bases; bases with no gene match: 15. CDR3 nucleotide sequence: TGTGCCAGCAGTCCCAAATACAGGGGGGAAGGCGTTAATGAAAAACTGTTTTTT. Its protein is CASSPKYRGEGVNEKLFF.

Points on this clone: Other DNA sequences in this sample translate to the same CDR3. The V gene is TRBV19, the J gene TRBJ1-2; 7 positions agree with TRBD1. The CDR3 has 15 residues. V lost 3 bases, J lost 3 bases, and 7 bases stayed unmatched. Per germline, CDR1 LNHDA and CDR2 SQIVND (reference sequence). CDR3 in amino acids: CASSISGTAYYGYTF. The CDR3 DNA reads TGTGCCAGTAGTATCTCCGGGACAGCCTACTATGGCTACACCTTC.

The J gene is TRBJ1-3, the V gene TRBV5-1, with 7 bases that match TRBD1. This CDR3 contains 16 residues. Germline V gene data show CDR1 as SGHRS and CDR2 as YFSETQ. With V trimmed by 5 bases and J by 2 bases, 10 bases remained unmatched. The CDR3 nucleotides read TGCGCCAGCAGTCCCATGACAGGGACGGCTGGAAACACCATATATTTT. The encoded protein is CASSPMTGTAGNTIYF.

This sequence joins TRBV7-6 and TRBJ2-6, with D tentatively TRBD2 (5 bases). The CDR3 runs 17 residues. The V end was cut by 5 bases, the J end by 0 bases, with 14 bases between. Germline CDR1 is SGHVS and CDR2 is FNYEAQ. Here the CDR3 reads CASSRLGAYSGANVLTF. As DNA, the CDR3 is TGTGCCAGCAGCCGTCTGGGAGCCTACTCTGGGGCCAACGTCCTGACTTTC. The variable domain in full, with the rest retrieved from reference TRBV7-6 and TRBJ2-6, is GAGVSQSPRYKVTKRGQDVALRCDPISGHVSLYWYRQALGQGPEFLTYFNYEAQQDKSGLPNDRFSAERPEGSISTLTIQRTEQRDSAMYRCASSRLGAYSGANVLTFGAGSRLTVL.

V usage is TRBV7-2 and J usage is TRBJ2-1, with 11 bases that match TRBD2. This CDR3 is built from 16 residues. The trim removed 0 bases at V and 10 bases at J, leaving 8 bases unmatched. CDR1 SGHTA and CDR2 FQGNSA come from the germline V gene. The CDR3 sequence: CASSLAVSGGAGEQFF. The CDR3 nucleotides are TGTGCCAGCAGCTTAGCAGTTAGCGGGGGGGCAGGAGAGCAGTTCTTC.

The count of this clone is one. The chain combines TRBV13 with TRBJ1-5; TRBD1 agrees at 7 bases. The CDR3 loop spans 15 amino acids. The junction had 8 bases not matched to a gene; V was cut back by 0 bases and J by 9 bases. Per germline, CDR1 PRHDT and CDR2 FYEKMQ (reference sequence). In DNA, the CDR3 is TGTGCCAGCAGCTTAGGGGACAGGAGTCGAGGGCCCCAGCATTTT. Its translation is CASSLGDRSRGPQHF.

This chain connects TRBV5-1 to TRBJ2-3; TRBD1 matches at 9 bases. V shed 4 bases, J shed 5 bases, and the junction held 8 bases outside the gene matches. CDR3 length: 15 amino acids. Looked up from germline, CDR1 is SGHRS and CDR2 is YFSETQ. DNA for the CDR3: TGCGCCAGCAGCCCCGGGACAGGGAGCGGAGATACGCAGTATTTT. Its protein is CASSPGTGSGDTQYF.